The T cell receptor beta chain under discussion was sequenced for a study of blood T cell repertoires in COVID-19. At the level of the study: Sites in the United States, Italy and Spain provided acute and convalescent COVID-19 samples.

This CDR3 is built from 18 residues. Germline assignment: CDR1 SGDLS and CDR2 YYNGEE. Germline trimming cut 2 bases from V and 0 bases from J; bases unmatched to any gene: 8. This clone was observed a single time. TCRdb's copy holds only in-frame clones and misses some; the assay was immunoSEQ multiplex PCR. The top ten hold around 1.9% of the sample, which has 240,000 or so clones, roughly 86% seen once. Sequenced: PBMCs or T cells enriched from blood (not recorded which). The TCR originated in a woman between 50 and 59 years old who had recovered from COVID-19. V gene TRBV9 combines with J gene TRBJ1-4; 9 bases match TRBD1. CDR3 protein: CASSVADRGQTTNEKLFF. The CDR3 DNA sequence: TGTGCCAGCAGCGTTGCGGACAGGGGACAAACAACTAATGAAAAACTGTTTTTT.